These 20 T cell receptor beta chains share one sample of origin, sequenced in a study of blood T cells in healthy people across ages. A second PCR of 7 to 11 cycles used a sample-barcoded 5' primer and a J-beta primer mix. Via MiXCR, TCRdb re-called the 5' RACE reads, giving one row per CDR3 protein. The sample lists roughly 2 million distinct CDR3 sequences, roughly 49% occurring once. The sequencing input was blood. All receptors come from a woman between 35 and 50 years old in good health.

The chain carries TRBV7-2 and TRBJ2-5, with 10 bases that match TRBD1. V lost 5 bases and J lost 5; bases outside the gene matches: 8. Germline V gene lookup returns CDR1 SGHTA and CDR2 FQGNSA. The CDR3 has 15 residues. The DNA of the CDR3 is TGTGCCAGCAGCCCCGCGGGACAGGGGTTCGAGACCCAGTACTTC. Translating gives CASSPAGQGFETQYF.

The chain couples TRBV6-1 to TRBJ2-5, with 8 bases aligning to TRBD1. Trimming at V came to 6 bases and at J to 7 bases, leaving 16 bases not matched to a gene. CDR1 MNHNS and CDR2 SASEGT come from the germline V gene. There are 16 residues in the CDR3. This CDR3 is CASSGSGQGPTRTQYF. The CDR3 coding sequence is TGTGCCAGCAGCGGATCAGGACAGGGCCCGACGAGGACCCAGTACTTC.

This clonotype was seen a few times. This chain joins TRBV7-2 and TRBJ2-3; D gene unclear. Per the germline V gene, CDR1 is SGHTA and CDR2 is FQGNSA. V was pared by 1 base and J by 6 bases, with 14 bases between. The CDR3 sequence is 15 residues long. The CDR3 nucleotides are TGTGCCAGCAGCTTAGGCCTCCGCAGGACGGATACGCAGTATTTT. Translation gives CASSLGLRRTDTQYF.

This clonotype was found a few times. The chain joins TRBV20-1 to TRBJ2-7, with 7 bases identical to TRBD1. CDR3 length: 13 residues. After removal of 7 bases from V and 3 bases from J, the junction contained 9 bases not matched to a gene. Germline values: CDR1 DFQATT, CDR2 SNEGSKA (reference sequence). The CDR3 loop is CSGLQGVIYEQYF. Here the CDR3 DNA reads TGCAGTGGACTCCAGGGGGTGATCTACGAGCAGTACTTC.

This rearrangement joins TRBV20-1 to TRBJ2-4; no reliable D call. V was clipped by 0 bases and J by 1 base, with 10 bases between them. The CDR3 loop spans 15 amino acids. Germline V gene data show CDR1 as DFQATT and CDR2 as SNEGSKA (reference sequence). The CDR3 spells CSARDVWNAKNIQYF. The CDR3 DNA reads TGCAGTGCTAGAGATGTGTGGAATGCCAAAAACATTCAGTACTTC.

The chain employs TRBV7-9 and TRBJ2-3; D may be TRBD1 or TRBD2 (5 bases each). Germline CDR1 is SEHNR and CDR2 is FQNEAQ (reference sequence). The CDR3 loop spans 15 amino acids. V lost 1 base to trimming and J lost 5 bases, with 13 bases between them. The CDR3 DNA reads TGTGCCAGCAGCTTAGAAGGGACGGTCCTAGATACGCAGTATTTT. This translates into CASSLEGTVLDTQYF.

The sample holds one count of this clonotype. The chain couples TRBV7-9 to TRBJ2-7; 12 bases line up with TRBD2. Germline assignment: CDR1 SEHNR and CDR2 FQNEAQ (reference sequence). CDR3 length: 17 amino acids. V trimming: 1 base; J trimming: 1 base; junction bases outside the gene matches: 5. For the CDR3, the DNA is TGTGCCAGCAGCTTAGTCACTAGCGGGGGGCTGTCCTACGAGCAGTACTTC. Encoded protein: CASSLVTSGGLSYEQYF.

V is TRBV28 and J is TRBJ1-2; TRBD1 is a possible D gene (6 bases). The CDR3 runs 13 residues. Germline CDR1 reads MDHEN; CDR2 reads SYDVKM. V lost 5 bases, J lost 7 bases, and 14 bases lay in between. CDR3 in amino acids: CASSTGGLAGYTF. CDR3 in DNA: TGTGCCAGCAGTACCGGGGGGCTTGCTGGCTACACCTTC.

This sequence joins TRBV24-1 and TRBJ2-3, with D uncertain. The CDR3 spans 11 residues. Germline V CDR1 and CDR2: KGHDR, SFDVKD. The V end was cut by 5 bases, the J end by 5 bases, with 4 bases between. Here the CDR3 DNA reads TGTGCCACCAGTGTTTTAGATACGCAGTATTTT. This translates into CATSVLDTQYF.

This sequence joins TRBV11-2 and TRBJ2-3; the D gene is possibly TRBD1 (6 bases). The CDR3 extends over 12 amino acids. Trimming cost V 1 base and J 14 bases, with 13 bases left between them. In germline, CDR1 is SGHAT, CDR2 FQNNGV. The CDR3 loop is CASSLAGRGRYF. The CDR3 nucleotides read TGTGCCAGCAGCTTAGCGGGCAGGGGAAGGTATTTT. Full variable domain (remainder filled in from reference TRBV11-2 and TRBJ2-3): EAGVAQSPRYKIIEKRQSVAFWCNPISGHATLYWYQQILGQGPKLLIQFQNNGVVDDSQLPKDRFSAERLKGVDSTLKIQPAKLEDSAVYLCASSLAGRGRYFGPGTRLTVL.

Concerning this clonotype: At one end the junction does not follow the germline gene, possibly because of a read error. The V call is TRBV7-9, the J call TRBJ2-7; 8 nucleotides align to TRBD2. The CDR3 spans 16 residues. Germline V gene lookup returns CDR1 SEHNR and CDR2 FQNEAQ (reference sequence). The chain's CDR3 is CASSPRRGAHTYKQYF. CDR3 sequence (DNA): TGTGCCAGCAGCCCGCGGCGGGGGGCTCACACCTACAAGCAGTACTTC.

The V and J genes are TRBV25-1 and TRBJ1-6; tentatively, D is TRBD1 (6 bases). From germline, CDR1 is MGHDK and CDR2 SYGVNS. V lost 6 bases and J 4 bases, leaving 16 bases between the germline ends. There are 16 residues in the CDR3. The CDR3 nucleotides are TGTGCCAGCAGCAAGGGGCAGGGGACATATAATTCACCCCTCCACTTT. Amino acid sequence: CASSKGQGTYNSPLHF. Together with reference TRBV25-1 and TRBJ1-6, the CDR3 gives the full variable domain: EADIYQTPRYLVIGTGKKITLECSQTMGHDKMYWYQQDPGMELHLIHYSYGVNSTEKGDLSSESTVSRIRTEHFPLTLESARPSHTSQYLCASSKGQGTYNSPLHFGNGTRLTVT.

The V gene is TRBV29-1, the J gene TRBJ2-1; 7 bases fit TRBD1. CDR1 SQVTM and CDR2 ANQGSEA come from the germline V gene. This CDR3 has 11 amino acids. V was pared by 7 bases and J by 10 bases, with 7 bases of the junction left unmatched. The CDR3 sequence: CSGVRGPEQFF. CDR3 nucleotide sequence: TGCAGCGGGGTAAGGGGGCCCGAGCAGTTCTTC.

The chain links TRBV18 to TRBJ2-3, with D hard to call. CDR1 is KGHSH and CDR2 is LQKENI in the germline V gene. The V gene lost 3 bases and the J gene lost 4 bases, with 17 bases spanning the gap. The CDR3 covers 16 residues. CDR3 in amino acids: CASSPLDTLGADTQYF. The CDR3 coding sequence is TGTGCCAGCTCACCTCTTGACACCCTAGGCGCAGATACGCAGTATTTT. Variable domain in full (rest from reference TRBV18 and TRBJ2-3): NAGVMQNPRHLVRRRGQEARLRCSPMKGHSHVYWYRQLPEEGLKFMVYLQKENIIDESGMPKERFSAEFPKEGPSILRIQQVVRGDSAAYFCASSPLDTLGADTQYFGPGTRLTVL.

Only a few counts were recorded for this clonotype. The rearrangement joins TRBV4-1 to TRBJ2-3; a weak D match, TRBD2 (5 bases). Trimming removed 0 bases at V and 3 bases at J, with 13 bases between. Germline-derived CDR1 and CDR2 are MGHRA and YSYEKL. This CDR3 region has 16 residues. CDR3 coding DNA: TGCGCCAGCAGCCAAGAGTTCGGGAAAGGGACAGATACGCAGTATTTT. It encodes CASSQEFGKGTDTQYF.

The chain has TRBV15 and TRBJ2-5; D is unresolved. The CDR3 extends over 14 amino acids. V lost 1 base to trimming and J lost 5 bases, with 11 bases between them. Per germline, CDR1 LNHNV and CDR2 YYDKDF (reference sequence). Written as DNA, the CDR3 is TGTGCCACCAGCAGAGTTGGCGAGTCTGAGACCCAGTACTTC. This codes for CATSRVGESETQYF.

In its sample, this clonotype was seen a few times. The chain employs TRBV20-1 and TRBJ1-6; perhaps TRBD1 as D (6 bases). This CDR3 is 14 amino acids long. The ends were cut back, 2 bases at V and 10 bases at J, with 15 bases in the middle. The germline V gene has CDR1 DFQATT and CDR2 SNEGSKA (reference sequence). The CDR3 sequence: CSARLPGAMSPLHF. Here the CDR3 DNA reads TGCAGTGCTAGACTTCCAGGGGCAATGTCACCCCTCCACTTT.

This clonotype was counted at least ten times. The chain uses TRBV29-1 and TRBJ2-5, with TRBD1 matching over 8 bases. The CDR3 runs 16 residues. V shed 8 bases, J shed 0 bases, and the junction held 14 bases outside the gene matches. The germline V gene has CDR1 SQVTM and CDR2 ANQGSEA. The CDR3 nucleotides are TGCAGCTCCTCTGGAGGGGCAGGGGGCAACCAAGAGACCCAGTACTTC. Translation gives CSSSGGAGGNQETQYF.

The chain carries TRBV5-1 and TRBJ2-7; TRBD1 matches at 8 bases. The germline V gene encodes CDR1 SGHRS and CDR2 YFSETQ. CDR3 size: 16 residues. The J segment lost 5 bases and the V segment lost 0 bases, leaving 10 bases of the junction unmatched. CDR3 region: CASSLVSGGIIDEQYF. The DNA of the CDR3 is TGCGCCAGCAGCTTGGTTTCAGGGGGCATCATCGACGAGCAGTACTTC.

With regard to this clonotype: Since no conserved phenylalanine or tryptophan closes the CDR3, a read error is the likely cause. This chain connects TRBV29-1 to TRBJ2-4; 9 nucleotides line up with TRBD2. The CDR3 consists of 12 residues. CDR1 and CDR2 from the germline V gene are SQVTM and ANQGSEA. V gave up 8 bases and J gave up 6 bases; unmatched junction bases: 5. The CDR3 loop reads CSSSAGGNIQYL. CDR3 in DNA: TGCAGCAGCTCAGCGGGGGGAAACATTCAGTACTTA.